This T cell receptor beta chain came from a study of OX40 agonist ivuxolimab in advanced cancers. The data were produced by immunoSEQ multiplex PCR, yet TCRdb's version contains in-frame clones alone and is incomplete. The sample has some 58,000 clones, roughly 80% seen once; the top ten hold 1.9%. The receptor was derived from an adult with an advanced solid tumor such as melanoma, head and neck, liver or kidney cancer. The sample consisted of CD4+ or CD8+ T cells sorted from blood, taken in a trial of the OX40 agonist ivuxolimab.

The chain's CDR3 is CASSLDSGLTGELFF. In DNA form, the CDR3 reads TGCGCCAGCAGCTTGGATAGCGGACTCACCGGGGAGCTGTTTTTT. This chain connects TRBV5-1 to TRBJ2-2, with D perhaps matching TRBD2 (6 bases). The ends were cut back, 0 bases at V and 4 bases at J, with 10 bases in the middle. The CDR3 loop spans 15 amino acids. Looked up from germline, CDR1 is SGHRS and CDR2 is YFSETQ.